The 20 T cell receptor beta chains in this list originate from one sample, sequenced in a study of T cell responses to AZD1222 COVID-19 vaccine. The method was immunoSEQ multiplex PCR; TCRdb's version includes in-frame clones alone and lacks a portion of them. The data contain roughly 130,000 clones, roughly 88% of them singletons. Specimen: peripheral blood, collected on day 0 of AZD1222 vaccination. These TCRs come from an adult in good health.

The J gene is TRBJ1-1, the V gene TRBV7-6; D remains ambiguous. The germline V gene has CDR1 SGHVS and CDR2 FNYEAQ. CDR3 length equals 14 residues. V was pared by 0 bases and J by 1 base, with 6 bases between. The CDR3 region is CASSLAGSNTEAFF. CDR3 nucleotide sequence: TGTGCCAGCAGCTTAGCGGGGTCGAACACTGAAGCTTTCTTT. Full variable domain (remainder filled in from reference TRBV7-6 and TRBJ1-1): GAGVSQSPRYKVTKRGQDVALRCDPISGHVSLYWYRQALGQGPEFLTYFNYEAQQDKSGLPNDRFSAERPEGSISTLTIQRTEQRDSAMYRCASSLAGSNTEAFFGQGTRLTVV.

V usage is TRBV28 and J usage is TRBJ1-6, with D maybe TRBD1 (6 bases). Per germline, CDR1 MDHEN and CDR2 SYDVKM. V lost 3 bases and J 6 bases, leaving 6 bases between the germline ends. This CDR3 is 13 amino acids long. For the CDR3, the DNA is TGTGCCAGCAGTTTCAGGGGTAATTCACCCCTCCACTTT. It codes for CASSFRGNSPLHF.

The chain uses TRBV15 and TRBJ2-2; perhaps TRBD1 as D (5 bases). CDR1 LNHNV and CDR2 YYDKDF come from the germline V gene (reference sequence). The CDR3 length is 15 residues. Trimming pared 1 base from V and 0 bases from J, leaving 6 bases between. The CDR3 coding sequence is TGTGCCACCAGCAGAGGGGGCGCGAACACCGGGGAGCTGTTTTTT. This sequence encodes CATSRGGANTGELFF. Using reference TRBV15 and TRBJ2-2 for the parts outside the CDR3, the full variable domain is DAMVIQNPRYQVTQFGKPVTLSCSQTLNHNVMYWYQQKSSQAPKLLFHYYDKDFNNEADTPDNFQSRRPNTSFCFLDIRSPGLGDTAMYLCATSRGGANTGELFFGEGSRLTVL.

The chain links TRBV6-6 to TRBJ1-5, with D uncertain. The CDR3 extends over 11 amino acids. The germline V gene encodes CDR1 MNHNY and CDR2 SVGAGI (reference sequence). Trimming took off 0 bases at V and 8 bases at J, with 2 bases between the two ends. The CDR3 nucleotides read TGTGCCAGCAGTTACTCGGAGCCCCAGCATTTT. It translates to CASSYSEPQHF.

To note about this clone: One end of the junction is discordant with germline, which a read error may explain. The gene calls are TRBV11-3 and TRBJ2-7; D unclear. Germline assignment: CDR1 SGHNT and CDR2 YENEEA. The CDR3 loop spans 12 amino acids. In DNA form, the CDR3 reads TGTGCCAGCAGCCTAGACTCCTACGAGCAGTACTTC. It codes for CASSLDSYEQYF.

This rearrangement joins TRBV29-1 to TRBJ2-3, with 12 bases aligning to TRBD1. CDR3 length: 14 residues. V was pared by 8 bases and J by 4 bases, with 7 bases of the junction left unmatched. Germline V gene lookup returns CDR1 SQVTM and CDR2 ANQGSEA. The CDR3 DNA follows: TGCAGCCTCCGGGACAGGGGGCAGGCAGATACGCAGTATTTT. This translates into CSLRDRGQADTQYF.

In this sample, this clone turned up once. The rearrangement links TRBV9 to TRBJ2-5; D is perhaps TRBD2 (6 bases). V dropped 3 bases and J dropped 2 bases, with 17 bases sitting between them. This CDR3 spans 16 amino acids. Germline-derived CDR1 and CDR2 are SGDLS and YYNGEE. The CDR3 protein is CASSASPGTHQETQYF. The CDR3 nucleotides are TGTGCCAGCAGCGCTTCTCCCGGGACTCATCAAGAGACCCAGTACTTC.

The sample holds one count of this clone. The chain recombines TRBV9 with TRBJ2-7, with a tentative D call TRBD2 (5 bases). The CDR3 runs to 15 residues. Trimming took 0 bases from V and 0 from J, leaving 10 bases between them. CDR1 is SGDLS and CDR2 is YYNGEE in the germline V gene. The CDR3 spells CASSVEPGNSYEQYF. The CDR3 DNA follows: TGTGCCAGCAGCGTAGAACCGGGGAACTCCTACGAGCAGTACTTC.

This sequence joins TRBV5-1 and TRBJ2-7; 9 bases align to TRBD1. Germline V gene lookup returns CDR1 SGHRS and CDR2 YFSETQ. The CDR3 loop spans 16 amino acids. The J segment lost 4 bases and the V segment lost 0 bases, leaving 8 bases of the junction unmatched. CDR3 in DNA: TGCGCCAGCAGCTTGGACGGGACAGGGATTGGTTACGAGCAGTACTTC. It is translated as CASSLDGTGIGYEQYF.

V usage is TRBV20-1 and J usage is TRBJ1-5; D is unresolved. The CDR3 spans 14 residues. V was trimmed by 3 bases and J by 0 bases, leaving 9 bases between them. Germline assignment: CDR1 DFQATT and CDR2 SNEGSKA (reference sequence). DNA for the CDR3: TGCAGTGCTAGTTCCGGGCCTAGCAATCAGCCCCAGCATTTT. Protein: CSASSGPSNQPQHF.

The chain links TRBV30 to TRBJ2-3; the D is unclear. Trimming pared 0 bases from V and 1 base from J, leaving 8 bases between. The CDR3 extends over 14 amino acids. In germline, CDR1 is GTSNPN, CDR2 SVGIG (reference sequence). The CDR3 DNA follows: TGTGCCTGGAGTGTAAAGATGGGCACAGATACGCAGTATTTT. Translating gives CAWSVKMGTDTQYF.

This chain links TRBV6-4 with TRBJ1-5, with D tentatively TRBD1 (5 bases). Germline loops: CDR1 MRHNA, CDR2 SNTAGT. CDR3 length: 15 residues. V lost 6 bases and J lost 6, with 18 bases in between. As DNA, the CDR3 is TGTGCCAGCAGCCCCACAACCTCCGGGGGTCAGCCCCAGCATTTT. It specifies CASSPTTSGGQPQHF.

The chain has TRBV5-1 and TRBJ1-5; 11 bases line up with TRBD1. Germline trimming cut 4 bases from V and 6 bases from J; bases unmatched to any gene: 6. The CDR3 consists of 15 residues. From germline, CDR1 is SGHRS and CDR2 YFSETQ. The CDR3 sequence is CASSHLGQGAQPQHF. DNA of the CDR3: TGCGCCAGCAGCCACCTCGGACAGGGGGCTCAGCCCCAGCATTTT.

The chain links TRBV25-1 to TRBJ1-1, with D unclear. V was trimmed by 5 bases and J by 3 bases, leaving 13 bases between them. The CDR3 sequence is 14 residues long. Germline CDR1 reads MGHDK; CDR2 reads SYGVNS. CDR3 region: CASSSRHVYTEAFF. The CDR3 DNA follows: TGTGCCAGCAGTTCGAGACATGTGTACACTGAAGCTTTCTTT.

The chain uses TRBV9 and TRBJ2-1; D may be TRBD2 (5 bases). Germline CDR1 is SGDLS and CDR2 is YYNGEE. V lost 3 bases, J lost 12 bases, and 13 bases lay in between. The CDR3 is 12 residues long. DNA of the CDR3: TGTGCCAGCAGCGAACGGGCGGGTCCGCAGTTCTTC. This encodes CASSERAGPQFF.

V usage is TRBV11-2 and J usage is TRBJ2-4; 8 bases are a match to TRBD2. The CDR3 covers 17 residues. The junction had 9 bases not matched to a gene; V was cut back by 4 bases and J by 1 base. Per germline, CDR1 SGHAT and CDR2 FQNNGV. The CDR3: CASSSPGGIRAKNIQYF. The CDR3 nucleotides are TGTGCCAGCAGCTCCCCGGGGGGGATTCGGGCCAAAAACATTCAGTACTTC.

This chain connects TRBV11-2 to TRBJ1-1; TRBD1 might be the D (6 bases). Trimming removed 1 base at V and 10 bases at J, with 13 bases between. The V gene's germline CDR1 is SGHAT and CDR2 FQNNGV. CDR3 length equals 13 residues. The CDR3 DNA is TGTGCCAGCAGCTTAGCGGGGGCGAGTACAGCTTTCTTT. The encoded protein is CASSLAGASTAFF. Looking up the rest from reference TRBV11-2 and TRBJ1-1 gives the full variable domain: EAGVAQSPRYKIIEKRQSVAFWCNPISGHATLYWYQQILGQGPKLLIQFQNNGVVDDSQLPKDRFSAERLKGVDSTLKIQPAKLEDSAVYLCASSLAGASTAFFGQGTRLTVV.

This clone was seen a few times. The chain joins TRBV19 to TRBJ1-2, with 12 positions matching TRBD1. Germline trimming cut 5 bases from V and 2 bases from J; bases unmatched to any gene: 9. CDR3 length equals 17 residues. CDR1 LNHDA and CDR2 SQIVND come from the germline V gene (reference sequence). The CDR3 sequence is CASSGPGQGAGNYGYTF. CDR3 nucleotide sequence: TGTGCCAGTAGTGGGCCGGGACAGGGGGCAGGGAACTATGGCTACACCTTC.

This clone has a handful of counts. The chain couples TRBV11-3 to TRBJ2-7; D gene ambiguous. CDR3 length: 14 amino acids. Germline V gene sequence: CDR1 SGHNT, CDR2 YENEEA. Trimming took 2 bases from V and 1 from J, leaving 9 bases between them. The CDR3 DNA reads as TGTGCCAGCAGCTTATCTGGATTTTCCTACGAGCAGTACTTC. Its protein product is CASSLSGFSYEQYF.

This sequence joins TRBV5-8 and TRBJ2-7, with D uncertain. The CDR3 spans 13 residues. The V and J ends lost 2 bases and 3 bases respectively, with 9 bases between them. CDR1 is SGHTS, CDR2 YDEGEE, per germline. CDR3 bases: TGTGCCAGCAGCTTCTCGGTAAACTACGAGCAGTACTTC. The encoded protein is CASSFSVNYEQYF.